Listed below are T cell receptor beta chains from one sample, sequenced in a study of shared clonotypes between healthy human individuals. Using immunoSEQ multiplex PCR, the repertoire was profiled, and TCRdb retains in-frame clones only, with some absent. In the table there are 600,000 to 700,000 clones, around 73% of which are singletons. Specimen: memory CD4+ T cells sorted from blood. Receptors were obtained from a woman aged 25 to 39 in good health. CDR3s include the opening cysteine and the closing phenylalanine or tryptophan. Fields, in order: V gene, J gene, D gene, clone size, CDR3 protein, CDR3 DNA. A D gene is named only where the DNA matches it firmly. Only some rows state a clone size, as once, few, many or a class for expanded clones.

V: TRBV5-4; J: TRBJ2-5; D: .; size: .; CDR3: CASSLGGEETQYF; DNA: TGTGCCAGCAGCTTGGGTGGGGAAGAGACCCAGTACTTC
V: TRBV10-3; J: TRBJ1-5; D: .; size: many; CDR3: CAISTGNSNQPQHF; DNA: TGTGCCATCAGTACAGGGAATAGCAATCAGCCCCAGCATTTT
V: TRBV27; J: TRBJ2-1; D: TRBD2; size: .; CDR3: CASSPGTAGTSEYNEQFF; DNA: TGTGCCAGCAGTCCCGGGACGGCCGGGACTAGCGAATACAATGAGCAGTTCTTC
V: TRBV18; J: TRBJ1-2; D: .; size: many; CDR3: CASSPPATLDYGYTF; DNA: TGTGCCAGCTCACCACCGGCGACACTGGACTATGGCTACACCTTC
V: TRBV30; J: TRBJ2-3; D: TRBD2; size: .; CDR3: CAWSVLQTSRRTDTQYF; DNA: TGTGCCTGGAGTGTACTCCAGACTAGCCGACGCACAGATACGCAGTATTTT
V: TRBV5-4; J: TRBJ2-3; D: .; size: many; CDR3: CASSLGRGDTQYF; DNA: TGTGCCAGCAGCTTGGGTCGGGGGGATACGCAGTATTTT
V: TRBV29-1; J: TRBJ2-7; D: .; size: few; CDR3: CSVVRGAYEQYF; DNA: TGCAGCGTTGTGAGAGGGGCCTACGAGCAGTACTTC
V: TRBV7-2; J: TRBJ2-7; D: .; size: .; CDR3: CASSLQTGAYEQYF; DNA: TGTGCCAGCAGCTTACAGACAGGAGCCTACGAGCAGTACTTC
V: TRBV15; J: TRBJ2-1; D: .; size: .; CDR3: CATSRDPNEQFF; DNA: TGTGCCACCAGCAGAGATCCCAATGAGCAGTTCTTC
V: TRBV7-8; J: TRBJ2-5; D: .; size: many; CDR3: CASSLAGVETQYF; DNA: TGTGCCAGCAGCTTAGCGGGGGTGGAGACCCAGTACTTC
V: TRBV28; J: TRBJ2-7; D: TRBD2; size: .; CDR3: CASRPGLAGVEQYF; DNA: TGTGCCAGCAGGCCGGGACTAGCGGGAGTCGAGCAGTACTTC
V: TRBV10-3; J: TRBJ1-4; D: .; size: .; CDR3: CAISESVEKLFF; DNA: TGTGCCATCAGTGAGTCCGTTGAAAAACTGTTTTTT
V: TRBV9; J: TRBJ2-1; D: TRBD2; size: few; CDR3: CASPGGSGSLFVEQFF; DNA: TGTGCCAGCCCAGGGGGTAGCGGGAGTCTTTTCGTTGAGCAGTTCTTC
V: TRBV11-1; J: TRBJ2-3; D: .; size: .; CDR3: CASSLYSRDTQYF; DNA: TGTGCCAGCAGCTTATACAGTCGAGATACGCAGTATTTT
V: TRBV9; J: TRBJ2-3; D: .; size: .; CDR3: CASSVVQDTQYF; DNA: TGTGCCAGCAGCGTAGTTCAAGATACGCAGTATTTT
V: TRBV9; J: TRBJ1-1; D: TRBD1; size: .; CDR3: CASSVTTGGLNTEAFF; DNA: TGTGCCAGCAGCGTTACGACAGGGGGCTTGAACACTGAAGCTTTCTTT
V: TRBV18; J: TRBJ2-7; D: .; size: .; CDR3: CASSPPGHRYEQYF; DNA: TGTGCCAGCTCACCACCGGGACACCGATACGAGCAGTACTTC
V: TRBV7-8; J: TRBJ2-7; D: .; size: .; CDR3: CASSLRLQGSSYEQYF; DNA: TGTGCCAGCAGCTTACGCCTCCAGGGGAGCTCCTACGAGCAGTACTTC